The next 27 T cell receptor beta chains were all read from a single sample in a study of blood T cell repertoires in COVID-19. Assay used: immunoSEQ multiplex PCR; TCRdb lists only in-frame clones, some missing. The data show 140,000 to 150,000 clones, 80% to 90% seen once. The sample taken for sequencing was peripheral blood. The receptors come from a woman aged 60-75 years with COVID-19, enrolled during active disease.

The chain carries TRBV11-2 and TRBJ1-4; 8 bases align to TRBD1. Looked up from germline, CDR1 is SGHAT and CDR2 is FQNNGV. The CDR3 is 18 residues long. J was trimmed by 8 bases and V by 5 bases; bases with no gene match: 19. CDR3: CASSPYGGLDRGVEKLFF. In DNA form, the CDR3 reads TGTGCCAGCAGCCCCTATGGGGGCCTTGACAGGGGTGTGGAAAAACTGTTTTTT.

V gene TRBV4-1 combines with J gene TRBJ2-2, with D perhaps matching TRBD1 (6 bases). V was pared by 3 bases and J by 4 bases, with 12 bases between. This CDR3 is built from 15 residues. Germline CDR1 MGHRA, CDR2 YSYEKL. The CDR3 DNA follows: TGCGCCAGCAGCCATCGGACAGACGTCACCGGGGAGCTGTTTTTT. This sequence encodes CASSHRTDVTGELFF.

This clone was counted a single time. V gene TRBV11-2 combines with J gene TRBJ2-2; D is unresolved. The V end lost 6 bases, the J end lost 5 bases, and 10 bases lay between the germline ends. Germline CDR1 reads SGHAT; CDR2 reads FQNNGV. This CDR3 spans 13 amino acids. CDR3 in amino acids: CASRSLVTGELFF. For the CDR3, the DNA is TGTGCCAGCAGATCTCTAGTAACCGGGGAGCTGTTTTTT.

This sequence joins TRBV6-5 and TRBJ1-1; possibly TRBD1 for D (5 bases). Trimming removed 2 bases from V and 7 bases from J, with 5 bases in between. From germline, CDR1 is MNHEY and CDR2 SVGAGI. The CDR3 totals 11 residues. The CDR3 sequence is CASSYDSEAFF. CDR3 DNA: TGTGCCAGCAGTTACGACAGTGAAGCTTTCTTT.

The chain employs TRBV7-3 and TRBJ1-1; D remains ambiguous. From germline, CDR1 is SGHTA and CDR2 FQGTGA. The CDR3 contains 14 residues. Trimming took off 1 base at V and 0 bases at J, with 6 bases between the two ends. CDR3 residues: CASSLNRVNTEAFF. In nucleotides, the CDR3 is TGTGCCAGCAGCTTAAATCGCGTGAACACTGAAGCTTTCTTT.

CDR3 sequence reads: CASSLTQGVYGYTF. The CDR3 DNA follows: TGTGCCAGCAGTTTAACACAGGGTGTCTATGGCTACACCTTC. The chain combines TRBV2 with TRBJ1-2; D may be TRBD1 (6 bases). Germline V gene data show CDR1 as SNHLY and CDR2 as FYNNEI. V was trimmed by 5 bases and J by 4 bases, leaving 14 bases between them. The CDR3 runs to 14 residues.

The CDR3 region is CASSYSRGGFAGELFF. The CDR3 region has the DNA TGTGCCAGCAGTTACTCGAGGGGGGGCTTCGCCGGGGAGCTGTTTTTT. This chain joins TRBV6-5 and TRBJ2-2; TRBD2 is a possible D gene (7 bases). Germline-derived CDR1 and CDR2 are MNHEY and SVGAGI. The CDR3 spans 16 residues. V lost 0 bases, J lost 6 bases, and 14 bases lay in between.

The chain links TRBV6-6 to TRBJ1-3, with 7 bases identical to TRBD1. This CDR3 has 14 amino acids. CDR1 MNHNY and CDR2 SVGAGI come from the germline V gene (reference sequence). The trim removed 6 bases at V and 4 bases at J, leaving 6 bases unmatched. The CDR3 region has the DNA TGTGCCAGCAGATCTGGACAGGCAGGAAACACCATATATTTT. The encoded protein is CASRSGQAGNTIYF.

J is TRBJ2-3 and V is TRBV9; 13 bases line up with TRBD2. The CDR3 is 18 amino acids. Germline CDR1 and CDR2: SGDLS and YYNGEE. Trimming took 0 bases from V and 1 from J; bases not matched to a gene: 5. In DNA, the CDR3 is TGTGCCAGCAGCGTAGCTTTCGGACTAGCGGGGGGCACAGATACGCAGTATTTT. Translation: CASSVAFGLAGGTDTQYF.

This clone was counted once. V and J are TRBV13 and TRBJ1-6, with D tentatively TRBD1 (5 bases). Germline lookup yields CDR1 PRHDT and CDR2 FYEKMQ (reference sequence). V lost 5 bases and J lost 11, with 16 bases in between. The CDR3 extends over 14 amino acids. CDR3 nucleotides: TGTGCCAGCAGCCACGGACATGGTGATACACCCCTCCACTTT. Translating gives CASSHGHGDTPLHF.

CDR3 sequence reads: CATSHMDRGLPLSYEQYF. In DNA, the CDR3 is TGTGCCACCAGTCATATGGACAGGGGGCTGCCCCTCTCCTACGAGCAGTACTTC. J is TRBJ2-7 and V is TRBV24-1; TRBD1 aligns across 11 bases. Losses at the gene ends were 6 bases for V and 0 bases for J; bases not matched to a gene: 12. The germline V gene encodes CDR1 KGHDR and CDR2 SFDVKD. CDR3 size: 18 residues.

The chain couples TRBV7-9 to TRBJ1-1; a possible D gene is TRBD1 (6 bases). Looked up from germline, CDR1 is SEHNR and CDR2 is FQNEAQ (reference sequence). The CDR3 is made up of 13 amino acids. Trimming stripped 8 bases from V and 4 bases from J, with 14 bases between. The CDR3 DNA follows: TGTGCCAGCGTACGTCAAGGGGGCACTGAAGCTTTCTTT. It encodes CASVRQGGTEAFF.

V and J are TRBV19 and TRBJ1-2; D possibly corresponds to TRBD1 (6 bases). CDR1 and CDR2 (germline): LNHDA, SQIVND (reference sequence). CDR3 length: 14 amino acids. V was pared by 7 bases and J by 4 bases, with 16 bases between. The CDR3 DNA reads TGTGCCAGTAATAGAGGGGGGGGAATCTATGGCTACACCTTC. It yields the protein CASNRGGGIYGYTF.

The CDR3 loop is CASSQTRQGWAFF. DNA of the CDR3: TGTGCCAGCAGCCAAACACGACAGGGCTGGGCTTTCTTT. This chain uses TRBV14 with TRBJ1-1; 7 bases agree with TRBD1. This CDR3 spans 13 amino acids. Trimming cost V 2 bases and J 11 bases; bases outside gene matches: 8. CDR1 SGHDN and CDR2 FVKESK come from the germline V gene.

The V and J genes are TRBV19 and TRBJ2-3, with 11 positions matching TRBD2. V shed 6 bases and J 1 base; nucleotides not matched to a gene: 3. The germline V gene encodes CDR1 LNHDA and CDR2 SQIVND (reference sequence). This CDR3 is built from 15 residues. CDR3 in DNA: TGTGCCAGTAGCCTGGGACTAGCGGGCACAGATACGCAGTATTTT. It translates to CASSLGLAGTDTQYF.

The rearrangement links TRBV18 to TRBJ1-6; the D gene is possibly TRBD1 (5 bases). The ends were cut back, 2 bases at V and 0 bases at J, with 11 bases in the middle. The CDR3 consists of 17 residues. Per germline, CDR1 KGHSH and CDR2 LQKENI. CDR3 protein: CASSPNQGGSYNSPLHF. CDR3 in DNA: TGTGCCAGCTCACCAAATCAGGGCGGCTCCTATAATTCACCCCTCCACTTT.

There are a few counts of this clone. The CDR3, as DNA: TGTGCCAGCAGCCCGGGACTAGTCACAGATACGCAGTATTTT. As protein: CASSPGLVTDTQYF. The V gene is TRBV6-6, the J gene TRBJ2-3; 8 bases line up with TRBD2. J gave up 2 bases and V 6 bases, and 4 bases lay outside the gene matches. The germline gives CDR1 MNHNY, CDR2 SVGAGI (reference sequence). CDR3 length: 14 amino acids.

This chain uses TRBV6-5 with TRBJ1-5; 9 bases are a match to TRBD1. V lost 7 bases to trimming and J lost 0 bases; unmatched junction nucleotides: 4. CDR3 length: 15 residues. The V gene's germline CDR1 is MNHEY and CDR2 SVGAGI. This CDR3 reads CASIWTGDSNQPQHF. CDR3 in DNA: TGTGCCAGCATTTGGACAGGGGATAGCAATCAGCCCCAGCATTTT.

CDR3 protein: CSVPPDRFMNTEAFF. Here the CDR3 DNA reads TGCAGCGTTCCGCCCGACAGATTCATGAACACTGAAGCTTTCTTT. The chain uses TRBV29-1 and TRBJ1-1; D is perhaps TRBD1 (5 bases). This CDR3 has 15 amino acids. CDR1 and CDR2 from the germline V gene are SQVTM and ANQGSEA. The germline V and J ends were trimmed by 5 bases and 0 bases, with 16 bases remaining between them.

A note on this clone: One end of the junction fails to match germline, which may point to a read error. The rearrangement joins TRBV9 to TRBJ1-4, with a tentative D call TRBD1 (6 bases). The germline CDR1 and CDR2 sequences are SGDLS and YYNGEE. The CDR3 covers 17 residues. The CDR3 bases are TGTGCCAGCAGCGTAGGAGGGGGATCCCGAAGTAATGACAAACTGTTTTTT. Protein: CASSVGGGSRSNDKLFF.

The chain joins TRBV5-8 to TRBJ2-1; 12 nucleotides line up with TRBD2. The CDR3 runs to 18 residues. CDR1 and CDR2 (germline): SGHTS, YDEGEE. V lost 0 bases to trimming and J lost 0 bases; unmatched junction nucleotides: 4. CDR3 residues: CASSLVTTSGSSYNEQFF. Written as DNA, the CDR3 is TGTGCCAGCAGCTTGGTGACGACTAGCGGGAGCTCCTACAATGAGCAGTTCTTC.

The chain couples TRBV10-1 to TRBJ2-5; 7 nucleotides align to TRBD1. Germline loops: CDR1 WNHNN, CDR2 SYGVQD (reference sequence). Unmatched junction bases numbered 9, after V lost 3 bases and J lost 5 bases. The length of the CDR3 is 15 residues. This CDR3 is CASSDQQGMEETQYF. The CDR3 nucleotides are TGCGCCAGCAGTGACCAACAGGGGATGGAGGAGACCCAGTACTTC.

CDR3 loop: CAWKYTGRREAFF. The CDR3 DNA sequence: TGTGCCTGGAAATACACAGGGCGCCGTGAAGCTTTCTTT. V usage is TRBV30 and J usage is TRBJ1-1; tentatively, D is TRBD1 (6 bases). Germline V gene data show CDR1 as GTSNPN and CDR2 as SVGIG (reference sequence). V was pared by 4 bases and J by 7 bases, with 16 bases between. The CDR3 spans 13 residues.

The chain combines TRBV5-8 with TRBJ1-2; D possibly corresponds to TRBD1 (6 bases). V was clipped by 1 base and J by 3 bases, with 22 bases between them. CDR1 is SGHTS and CDR2 is YDEGEE in the germline V gene. The CDR3 has 18 residues. This CDR3 is CASSLHGTSRLMDYGYTF. Written as DNA, the CDR3 is TGTGCCAGCAGCTTGCACGGGACAAGTCGGCTAATGGACTATGGCTACACCTTC.

The V gene is TRBV6-5, the J gene TRBJ1-1; D is unclear. The V and J ends lost 2 bases and 1 base respectively, with 5 bases between them. CDR3 length: 13 residues. Germline V gene lookup returns CDR1 MNHEY and CDR2 SVGAGI. CDR3 DNA sequence: TGTGCCAGCAGTTACAACAGGAACACTGAAGCTTTCTTT. It encodes CASSYNRNTEAFF.

This clone has only a few counts. The rearrangement uses TRBV19 and TRBJ1-1; possible D gene TRBD1, 6 bases. V was shortened by 1 base and J by 3 bases, with 9 bases between the two germline ends. Germline CDR1 is LNHDA and CDR2 is SQIVND (reference sequence). The CDR3 runs to 14 residues. The CDR3 region has the DNA TGTGCCAGTAGTATAGCGGCAGGGGACACTGAAGCTTTCTTT. Protein: CASSIAAGDTEAFF. Supplemented by reference TRBV19 and TRBJ1-1, the full variable domain reads DGGITQSPKYLFRKEGQNVTLSCEQNLNHDAMYWYRQDPGQGLRLIYYSQIVNDFQKGDIAEGYSVSREKKESFPLTVTSAQKNPTAFYLCASSIAAGDTEAFFGQGTRLTVV.

The chain uses TRBV12-3 or TRBV12-4 and TRBJ1-1, with D unresolved. CDR3 length: 12 amino acids. V gave up 3 bases and J gave up 6 bases, with 8 bases separating them. DNA for the CDR3: TGTGCCAGCAGTTTCGGTCGGGCTGAAGCTTTCTTT. Translation gives CASSFGRAEAFF.